This section outlines one T cell receptor beta chain sequence together with its context. The antigen is undetermined. CD45RO-CCR7+CD27+CD95- defined naive CD8+ T cells. The CDR3 totals 13 residues. Carrying UMI labels, the TRB cDNA libraries were prepared through 5' RACE. TCRdb reworked the 5' RACE reads into one entry per CDR3 protein, no DNA. Recorded for this sample: 69,000 or so distinct CDR3 sequences. This sample is part of a study of CXCR3-negative and CXCR3-positive naive CD8 T cells. Overall study: TRB reads totalled about 140 million, about 1.5 +/- 0.3 million per library.

Findings and limits, study-wide: With CXCR3 expression partially decreased after cryopreservation, most assays relied on fresh PBMCs. Researchers reported similar TRBV-TRBJ usage in naive CXCR3-negative and CXCR3-positive cells, though memory differed.

This TCR came from a human donor in good health. Some clones in this sample may be carry-over from other donors' samples. Sequenced material: naive CXCR3- CD8+ T cells from blood. The subset denotes: CD45RO-CCR7+CD27+CD95- naive CD8+ T cells lacking CXCR3 (TNR3-). The chain recombines TRBV12-3 or TRBV12-4 with TRBJ2-1; TCRdb proposes TRBD2, but this gene call is untestable without DNA. The CDR3 spells CASSLTGDNEQFF.